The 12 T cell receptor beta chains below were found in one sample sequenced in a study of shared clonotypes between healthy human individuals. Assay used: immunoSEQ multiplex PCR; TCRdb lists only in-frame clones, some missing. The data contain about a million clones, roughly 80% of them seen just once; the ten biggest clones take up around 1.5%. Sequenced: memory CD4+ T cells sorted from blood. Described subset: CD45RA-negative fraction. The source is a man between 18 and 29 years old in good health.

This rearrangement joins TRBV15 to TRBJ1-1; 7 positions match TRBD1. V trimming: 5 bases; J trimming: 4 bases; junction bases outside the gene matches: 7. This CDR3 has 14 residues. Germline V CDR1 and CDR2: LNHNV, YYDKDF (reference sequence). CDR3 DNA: TGTGCCACCAGCCAAGGTAGACAGGGCACTGAAGCTTTCTTT. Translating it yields CATSQGRQGTEAFF.

CDR3 DNA sequence: TGTGCCAGCAGCTTAGCACAGGGGGCGCATGACGAGCAGTACTTC. Translated: CASSLAQGAHDEQYF. This chain uses TRBV7-9 with TRBJ2-7; 9 bases match TRBD1. Germline lookup yields CDR1 SEHNR and CDR2 FQNEAQ (reference sequence). With V trimmed by 0 bases and J by 5 bases, 5 bases remained unmatched. This CDR3 region has 15 residues. The full variable domain, completed using reference TRBV7-9 and TRBJ2-7, is DTGVSQNPRHKITKRGQNVTFRCDPISEHNRLYWYRQTLGQGPEFLTYFQNEAQLEKSRLLSDRFSAERPKGSFSTLEIQRTEQGDSAMYLCASSLAQGAHDEQYFGPGTRLTVT.

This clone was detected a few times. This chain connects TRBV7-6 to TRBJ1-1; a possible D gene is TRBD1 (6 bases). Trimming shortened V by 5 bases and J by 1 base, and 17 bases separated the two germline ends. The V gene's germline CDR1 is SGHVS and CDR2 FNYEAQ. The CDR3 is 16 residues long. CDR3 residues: CASSKEGGAGNTEAFF. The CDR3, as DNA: TGTGCCAGCAGCAAAGAGGGGGGGGCCGGGAACACTGAAGCTTTCTTT.

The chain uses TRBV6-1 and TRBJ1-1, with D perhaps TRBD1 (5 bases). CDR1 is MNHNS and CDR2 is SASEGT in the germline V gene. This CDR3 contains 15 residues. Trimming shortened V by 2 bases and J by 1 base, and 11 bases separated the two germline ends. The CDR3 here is CASSEQGFANTEAFF. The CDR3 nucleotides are TGTGCCAGCAGTGAACAGGGCTTCGCGAACACTGAAGCTTTCTTT.

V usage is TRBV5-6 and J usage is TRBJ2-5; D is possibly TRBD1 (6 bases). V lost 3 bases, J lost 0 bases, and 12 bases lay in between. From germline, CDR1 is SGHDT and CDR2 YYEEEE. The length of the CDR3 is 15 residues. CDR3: CASSSSDRHQETQYF. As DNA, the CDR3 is TGTGCCAGCAGCTCCTCCGACAGGCACCAAGAGACCCAGTACTTC. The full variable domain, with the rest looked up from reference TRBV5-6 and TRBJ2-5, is DAGVTQSPTHLIKTRGQQVTLRCSPKSGHDTVSWYQQALGQGPQFIFQYYEEEERQRGNFPDRFSGHQFPNYSSELNVNALLLGDSALYLCASSSSDRHQETQYFGPGTRLLVL.

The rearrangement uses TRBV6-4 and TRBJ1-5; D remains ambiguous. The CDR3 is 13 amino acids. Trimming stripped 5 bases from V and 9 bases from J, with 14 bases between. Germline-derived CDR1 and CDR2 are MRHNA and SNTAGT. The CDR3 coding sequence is TGTGCCAGCAGTCCGGAGGCTAGCGGGCCCCAGCATTTT. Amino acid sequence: CASSPEASGPQHF.

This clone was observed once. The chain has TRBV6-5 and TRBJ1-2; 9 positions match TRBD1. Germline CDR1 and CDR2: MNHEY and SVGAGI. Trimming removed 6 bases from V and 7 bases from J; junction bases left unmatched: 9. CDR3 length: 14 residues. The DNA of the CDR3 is TGTGCCAGCAGCTTTGGACAGGGGATTAGTGGCTACACCTTC. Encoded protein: CASSFGQGISGYTF.

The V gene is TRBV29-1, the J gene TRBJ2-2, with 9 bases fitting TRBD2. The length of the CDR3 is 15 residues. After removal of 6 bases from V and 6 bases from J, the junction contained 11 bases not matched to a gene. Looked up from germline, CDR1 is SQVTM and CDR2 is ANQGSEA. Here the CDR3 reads CSVGSTGTSPGELFF. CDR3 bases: TGCAGCGTGGGCTCAACCGGGACTAGCCCCGGGGAGCTGTTTTTT.

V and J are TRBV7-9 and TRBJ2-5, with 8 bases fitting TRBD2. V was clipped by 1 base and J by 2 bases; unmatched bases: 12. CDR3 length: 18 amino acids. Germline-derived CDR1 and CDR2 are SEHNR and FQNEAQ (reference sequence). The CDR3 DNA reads TGTGCCAGCAGCTTAGGAGCGGGGGCAGCGCCCCGGCAAGAGACCCAGTACTTC. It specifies CASSLGAGAAPRQETQYF.

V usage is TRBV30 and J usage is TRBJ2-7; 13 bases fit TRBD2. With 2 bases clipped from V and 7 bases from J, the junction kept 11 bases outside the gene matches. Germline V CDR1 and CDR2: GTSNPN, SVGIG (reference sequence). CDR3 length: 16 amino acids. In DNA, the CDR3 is TGTGCCTGGAGTCCCCTACTAGCGGGAGGGCCTCGAGAGCAGTACTTC. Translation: CAWSPLLAGGPREQYF. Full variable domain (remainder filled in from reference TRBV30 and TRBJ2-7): SQTIHQWPATLVQPVGSPLSLECTVEGTSNPNLYWYRQAAGRGLQLLFYSVGIGQISSEVPQNLSASRPQDRQFILSSKKLLLSDSGFYLCAWSPLLAGGPREQYFGPGTRLTVT.

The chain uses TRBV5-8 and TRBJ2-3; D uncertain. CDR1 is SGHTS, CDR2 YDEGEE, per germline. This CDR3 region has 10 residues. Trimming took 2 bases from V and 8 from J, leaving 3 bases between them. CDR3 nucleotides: TGTGCCAGCAGCTTTCTTACGCAGTATTTT. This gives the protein CASSFLTQYF.

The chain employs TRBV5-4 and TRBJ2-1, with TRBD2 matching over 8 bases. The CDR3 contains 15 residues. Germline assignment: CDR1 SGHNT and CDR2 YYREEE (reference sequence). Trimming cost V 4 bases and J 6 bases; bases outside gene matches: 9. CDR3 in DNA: TGTGCCAGCAGCCTTAGCGGGATGGGGGGCAATGAGCAGTTCTTC. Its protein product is CASSLSGMGGNEQFF.